This T cell receptor beta chain originates from a study of response to subunit inactivated influenza vaccine. The trim removed 7 bases at V and 4 bases at J, leaving 4 bases unmatched. CDR1 is MNHEY and CDR2 is SVGEGT in the germline V gene. CDR3 size: 13 residues. TCRdb reprocessed the RT-PCR reads with MiXCR, giving one entry per CDR3 protein. The repertoire consists of more than 550,000 distinct CDR3 sequences, with around 11% occurring once and the leading ten covering approximately 11%. This clonotype showed up just a few times. Another study also made use of these data, one on T cells expressing NK-cell markers. That paper states: Production of TCR beta cDNA relied on 5'RACE template switching with UMIs.

This sequence originates from a man aged 45-60 years who received an inactivated influenza vaccine. The chain combines TRBV6-2 or TRBV6-3 with TRBJ1-2, with 9 bases lining up with TRBD1. The sample consisted of PBMCs from blood, taken on the day of vaccination. The CDR3 DNA is TGTGCCAGCACCGAGGACAGGGGCTATGGCTACACCTTC. This codes for CASTEDRGYGYTF.